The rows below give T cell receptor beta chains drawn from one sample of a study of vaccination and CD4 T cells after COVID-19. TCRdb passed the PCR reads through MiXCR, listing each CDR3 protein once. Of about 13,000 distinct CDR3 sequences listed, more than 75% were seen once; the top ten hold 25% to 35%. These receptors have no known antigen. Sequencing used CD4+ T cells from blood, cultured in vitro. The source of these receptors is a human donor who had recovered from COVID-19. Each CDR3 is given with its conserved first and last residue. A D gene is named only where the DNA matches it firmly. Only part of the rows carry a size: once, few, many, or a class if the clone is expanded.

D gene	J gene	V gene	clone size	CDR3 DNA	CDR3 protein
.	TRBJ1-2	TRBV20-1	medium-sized	TGCAGTGCTAGAGCATGGAACTATGGCTACACCTTC	CSARAWNYGYTF
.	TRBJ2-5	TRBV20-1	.	TGCAGTGCTAGAACACCCCAAGAGACCCAGTACTTC	CSARTPQETQYF
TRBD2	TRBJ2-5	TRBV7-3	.	TGTGCCAGCAGCATCAGCGGGAGAGGGGAGACCCAGTACTTC	CASSISGRGETQYF
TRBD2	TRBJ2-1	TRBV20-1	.	TGCAGTGCTAGAGGGGCTAGCGGGATGGGTGAGCAGTTCTTC	CSARGASGMGEQFF
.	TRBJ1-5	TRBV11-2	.	TGTGCCAGCAGCCCCTCGGGCGGCACGAGCAATCAGCCCCAGCATTTT	CASSPSGGTSNQPQHF
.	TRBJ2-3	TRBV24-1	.	TGTGCCACCAGTGGCCGCCGGAGCACAGATACGCAGTATTTT	CATSGRRSTDTQYF
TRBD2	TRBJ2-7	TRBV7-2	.	TGTGCCAGCAGCAACAGGCGGGGGGGCGAGCAGTACTTC	CASSNRRGGEQYF
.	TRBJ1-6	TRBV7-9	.	TGTGCCAGCAGCTTAGACAGGGACTCCAATTCACCCCTCCACTTT	CASSLDRDSNSPLHF
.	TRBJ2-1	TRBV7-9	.	TGTGCCAGCAGCCTCAAGGGTGTGAGCTACAATGAGCAGTTCTTC	CASSLKGVSYNEQFF
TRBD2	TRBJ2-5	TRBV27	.	TGTGCCAGCAGTTTAGTCGGTAGCGGGCCTAAAGAGACCCAGTACTTC	CASSLVGSGPKETQYF
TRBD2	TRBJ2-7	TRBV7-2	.	TGTGCCAGCAGCCATGGGACTAGCGGAGCCCTCTCCTACGAGCAGTACTTC	CASSHGTSGALSYEQYF
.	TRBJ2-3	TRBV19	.	TGTGCCAGTAGGGGGGCGGATACGCAGTATTTT	CASRGADTQYF
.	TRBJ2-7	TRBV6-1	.	TGTGCCAGCACCCCCGGGACCTGGTCTTACGAGCAGTACTTC	CASTPGTWSYEQYF
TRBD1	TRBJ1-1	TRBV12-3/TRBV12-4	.	TGTGCCAGCAGTTTATTTACAGGGGGCACTGAAGCTTTCTTT	CASSLFTGGTEAFF
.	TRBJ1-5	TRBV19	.	TGTGCCAGTAGTTCGTGGGGCAATCAGCCCCAGCATTTT	CASSSWGNQPQHF
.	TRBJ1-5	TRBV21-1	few	TGTGCCAGCAGATTGGACAGCAATCAGCCCCAGCATTTT	CASRLDSNQPQHF
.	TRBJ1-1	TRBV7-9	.	TGTGCCAGCCACCGTTATGGGAACACTGAAGCTTTCTTT	CASHRYGNTEAFF
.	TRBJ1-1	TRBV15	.	TGTGCCACCAGCAGGCTCGTAGGGGGGACTGAAGCTTTCTTT	CATSRLVGGTEAFF
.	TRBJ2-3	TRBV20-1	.	TGCAGTGCCAGAAAAGGCCCCAACCCTCCGACAGATACGCAGTATTTT	CSARKGPNPPTDTQYF
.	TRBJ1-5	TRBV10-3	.	TGTGCCATCAGTGAGGGAGGCCAGCCCCAGCATTTT	CAISEGGQPQHF
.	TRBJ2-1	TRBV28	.	TGTGCCAGCAGTTTAAGCGGTAGAAACTACAATGAGCAGTTCTTC	CASSLSGRNYNEQFF
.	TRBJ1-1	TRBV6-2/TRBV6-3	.	TGTGCCAGCGGGAAGCCCGGGGGGAACACTGAAGCTTTCTTT	CASGKPGGNTEAFF
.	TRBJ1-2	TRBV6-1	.	TGTGCCAGCAGGGCAGCCAACTATGGCTACACCTTC	CASRAANYGYTF
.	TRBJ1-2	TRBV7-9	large	TGTGCCAGCGCACCCCCCGGGAGGGGCTACACCTTC	CASAPPGRGYTF
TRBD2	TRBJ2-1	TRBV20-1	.	TGCAGTGCTAGCGCTGGACTAGCGGTATCCTACAATGAGCAGTTCTTC	CSASAGLAVSYNEQFF
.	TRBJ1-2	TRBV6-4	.	TGCGATAGGGAGCCTGGATATGGCTACACCTTC	CDREPGYGYTF
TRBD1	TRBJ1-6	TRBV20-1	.	TGCAGTGCTAGCGGGACAGGGGGAAATTCACCCCTCCACTTT	CSASGTGGNSPLHF
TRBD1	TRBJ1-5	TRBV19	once	TGTGCCAGTAGTATAGAGGGACAGGCCGATCAGCCCCAGCATTTT	CASSIEGQADQPQHF
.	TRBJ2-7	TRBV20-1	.	TGCAGTCACTTCCGGGGAGCACTGGGGAAAATGTACTTC	CSHFRGALGKMYF
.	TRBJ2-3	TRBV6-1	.	TGTGCCAGCAGGAAGCCGGGGCGCACAGATACGCAGTATTTT	CASRKPGRTDTQYF
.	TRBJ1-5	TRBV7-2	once	TGTGCCAGCAGCTTAGGACTTAACCAAGCCAATCAGCCCCAGCATTTT	CASSLGLNQANQPQHF
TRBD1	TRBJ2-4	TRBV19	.	TGTGCCAGTAATTACAGGGGCGCCAAAAACATTCAGTACTTC	CASNYRGAKNIQYF
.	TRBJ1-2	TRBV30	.	TGTGCCTGGGGGCGTAGTACAGCAGCTAACTATGGCTACACCTTC	CAWGRSTAANYGYTF
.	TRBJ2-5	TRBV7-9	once	TGTGCCAGCAGCTTAACGCGGGGTTGGGACCAAGAGACCCAGTACTTC	CASSLTRGWDQETQYF
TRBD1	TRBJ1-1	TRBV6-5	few	TGTGCCAGCAGTTACTCGTACCGGACAGGGTACGTTGGCACTGAAGCTTTCTTT	CASSYSYRTGYVGTEAFF
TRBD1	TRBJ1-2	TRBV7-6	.	TGTGCCAGCAGTCCGAGGGGGCCCTATGGCTACACCTTC	CASSPRGPYGYTF
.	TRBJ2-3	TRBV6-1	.	TGTGCCAGCAGAGCAGGGCGTCTAGGCGCAGATACGCAGTATTTT	CASRAGRLGADTQYF
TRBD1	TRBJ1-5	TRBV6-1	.	TGTGCCAGCAGTGATTACAGGGGGTCCGGTCAGCCCCAGCATTTT	CASSDYRGSGQPQHF
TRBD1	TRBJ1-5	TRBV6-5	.	TGTGCCAGCAGTTCCAGGGACAGGGACAATCAGCCCCAGCATTTT	CASSSRDRDNQPQHF
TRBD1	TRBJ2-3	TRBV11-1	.	TGTGCCAGCAGCTTAGTTGGGACAGACCTCACAGATACGCAGTATTTT	CASSLVGTDLTDTQYF
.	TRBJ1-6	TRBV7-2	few	TGTGCCAGCAGCTTAACAAGGGATGGTTTACCCCTCCACTTT	CASSLTRDGLPLHF
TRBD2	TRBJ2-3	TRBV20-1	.	TGCAGTGCCGGCGTGCGGGATAGCGGGAGTATAGCAGATACGCAGTATTTT	CSAGVRDSGSIADTQYF
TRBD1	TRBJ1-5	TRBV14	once	TGTGCCAGCAGCCAAGGCGGGACAGGCAATCAGCCCCAGCATTTT	CASSQGGTGNQPQHF
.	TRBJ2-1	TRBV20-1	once	TGCAGTGCTATAAGACCACAAAGCTCCTACAATGAGCAGTTCTTC	CSAIRPQSSYNEQFF